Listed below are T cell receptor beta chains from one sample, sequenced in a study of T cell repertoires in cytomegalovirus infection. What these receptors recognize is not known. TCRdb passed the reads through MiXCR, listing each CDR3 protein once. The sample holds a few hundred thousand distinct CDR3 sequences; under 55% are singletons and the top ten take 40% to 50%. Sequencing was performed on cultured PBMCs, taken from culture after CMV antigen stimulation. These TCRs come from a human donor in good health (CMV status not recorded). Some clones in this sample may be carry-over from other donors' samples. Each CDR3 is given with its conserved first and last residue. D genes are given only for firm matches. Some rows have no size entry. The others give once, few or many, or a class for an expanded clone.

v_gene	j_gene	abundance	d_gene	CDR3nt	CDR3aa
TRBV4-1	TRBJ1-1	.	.	TGCGCCAGCAGCCAAGAGAGGGCAGTCAACACTGAAGCTTTCTTT	CASSQERAVNTEAFF
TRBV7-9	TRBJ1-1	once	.	TGTGTCAGCAGCTTCGGGGGGGTTGACACTGAAGCTTTCTTT	CVSSFGGVDTEAFF
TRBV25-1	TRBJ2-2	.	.	TGTGCCAGCAGTGAAACCAGGGCGAACACCGGGGAGCTGTTTTTT	CASSETRANTGELFF
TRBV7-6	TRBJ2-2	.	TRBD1	TGTGCCAGCCACAGGGGAGCCGGGGAGCTGTTTTTT	CASHRGAGELFF
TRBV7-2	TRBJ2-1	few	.	TGTGCCAGCAGCTTACTGGGAGCAGTCGATGAGCAGTTCTTC	CASSLLGAVDEQFF
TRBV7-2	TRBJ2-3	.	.	TGTGCCAGCAGCCCCAGGAAGGGCTGGACAGATACGCAGTATTTT	CASSPRKGWTDTQYF
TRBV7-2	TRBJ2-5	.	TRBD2	TGTGCCAGCAGGGGACTAGCGGGATCACAAGAGACCCAGTACTTC	CASRGLAGSQETQYF
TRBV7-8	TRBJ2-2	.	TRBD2	TGTGCCAGCAGCTTAGCGTTGGCTAGCGGGAGTATAGTAGCGGCCGGGGAGCTGTTTTTT	CASSLALASGSIVAAGELFF
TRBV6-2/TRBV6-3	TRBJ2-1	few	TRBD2	TGTGCCAGCAGGGGCGGGAGGGACAATGAGCAGTTCTTC	CASRGGRDNEQFF
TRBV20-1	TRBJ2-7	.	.	TGCAGTGCTAGAGGAAGGGCCGGCGAGCAGTACTTC	CSARGRAGEQYF
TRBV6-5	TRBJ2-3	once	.	TGTGCCAGCAGTTCCGGACAGAGATTCACAGATACGCAGTATTTT	CASSSGQRFTDTQYF
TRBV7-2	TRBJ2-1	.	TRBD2	TGTGCCAGCAGCCCGTATATAGCGGGAGGGCCTAGAGAGCAGTTCTTC	CASSPYIAGGPREQFF
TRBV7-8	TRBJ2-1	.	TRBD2	TGTGCCAGCAGCTTAGTTCAGGCTAGCGGGAGTAATGAGCAGTTCTTC	CASSLVQASGSNEQFF
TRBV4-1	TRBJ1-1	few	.	TGCGCCAGCAGCCAAGTTTGGCGGGTGAACACTGAAGCTTTCTTT	CASSQVWRVNTEAFF
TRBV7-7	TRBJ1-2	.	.	TGTGCCAGCAGCTTCTGCGGGCGCTACTATGGCTACACCTTC	CASSFCGRYYGYTF
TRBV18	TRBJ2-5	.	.	TGTGCCAGCTCATTCCTCAGCAGGGAGGTTGGCGAGACCCAGTACTTC	CASSFLSREVGETQYF
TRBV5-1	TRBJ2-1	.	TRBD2	TGCGCCAGCAGCTTGACGGCGGGGGGGGGGAATGAGCAGTTCTTC	CASSLTAGGGNEQFF
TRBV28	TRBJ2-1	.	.	TGTGCCAGCAGTGGCCTGGAGGGCCAGGGGTTCTTC	CASSGLEGQGFF
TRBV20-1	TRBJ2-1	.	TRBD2	TGCAGTGCTAGAGGGACTAGCGGGAGTTTCCCCTACAATGAGCAGTTCTTC	CSARGTSGSFPYNEQFF
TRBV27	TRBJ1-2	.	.	TGTGCCAGCAGTTGGGATCCGGGAGTTAACTATGGCTACACCTTC	CASSWDPGVNYGYTF
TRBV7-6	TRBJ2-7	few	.	TGTGCCAGCAGCTTAGCCCCCGACGGCTCCTACGAGCAGTACTTC	CASSLAPDGSYEQYF
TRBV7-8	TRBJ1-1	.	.	TGTGCCAGCAGCTTAGGAGTGGCCACTGAAGCTTTCTTT	CASSLGVATEAFF
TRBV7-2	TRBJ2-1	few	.	TGTGCCAGCAGCCGCCAGGGGGGGCCTTACAATGAGCAGTTCTTC	CASSRQGGPYNEQFF
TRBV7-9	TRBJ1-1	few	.	TGTGCCAGCAGCTTAGGGGTGTATGAAGCTTTCTTT	CASSLGVYEAFF
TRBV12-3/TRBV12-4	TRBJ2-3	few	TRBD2	TGTGCCAGCACCCCTGGGACTAGCGGGGCCACAGATACGCAGTATTTT	CASTPGTSGATDTQYF
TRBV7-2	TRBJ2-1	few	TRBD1	TGTGCCAGCAGCCACCCGGGACAGGGTCAAATTGAGCAGTTCTTC	CASSHPGQGQIEQFF
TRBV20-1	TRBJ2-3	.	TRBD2	TGCAGTGCTAAGAGCGGGGGAAGCACAGATACGCAGTATTTT	CSAKSGGSTDTQYF
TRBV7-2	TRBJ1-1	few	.	TGTGCCAGCAGCGAAGCTGTGACAGCCCACACTGAAGCTTTCTTT	CASSEAVTAHTEAFF
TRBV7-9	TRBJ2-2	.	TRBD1	TGTGCCAGCAGCGCCTGGGACAGAGACACCGGGGAGCTGTTTTTT	CASSAWDRDTGELFF
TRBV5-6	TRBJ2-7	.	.	TGTGCCAGCAGCTTGCCGACCTCGGGGCAGTACTTC	CASSLPTSGQYF
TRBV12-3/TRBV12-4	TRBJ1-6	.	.	TGTGCCAGCAGTTTAGCACCACTCCGTTCCTCACCCCTCCACTTT	CASSLAPLRSSPLHF
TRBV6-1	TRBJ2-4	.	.	TGTGCCAGCAGTGTTGGTTTGCCTTTAGCCAAAAACATTCAGTACTTC	CASSVGLPLAKNIQYF
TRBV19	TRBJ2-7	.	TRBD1	TGTGCCAGTAGTATTGACGGATCCGGGACAGGAATAAACGAGCAGTACTTC	CASSIDGSGTGINEQYF
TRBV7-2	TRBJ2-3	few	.	TGTGCCAGCAGCCCCACGGTGGGTGATACGCAGTATTTT	CASSPTVGDTQYF
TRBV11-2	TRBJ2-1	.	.	TGTGCCAGCAGCTCGGGACCCGCCAATGAGCAGTTCTTC	CASSSGPANEQFF
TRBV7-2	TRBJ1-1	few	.	TGTGCCAGCAGCTCCGCCCCCGGGATTCTCTCTGAAGCTTTCTTT	CASSSAPGILSEAFF
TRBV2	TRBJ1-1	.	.	TGTGCCAGCAGTGAAGCTCGGGGGAACGCTGAAGCTTTCTTT	CASSEARGNAEAFF